The 17 T cell receptor beta chains listed next were all sequenced from one sample in a study of blood T cell repertoires in COVID-19. Clones were read by immunoSEQ multiplex PCR, and TCRdb kept only the in-frame ones, dropping some. The sample has about 170,000 clones; about 90% are singletons. The sample comprised peripheral blood. The receptor source for this set is a woman in her sixties with COVID-19, enrolled during active disease.

This clone was recorded once. The V gene is TRBV19, the J gene TRBJ1-1; D is unresolved. V was clipped by 5 bases and J by 3 bases, with 16 bases between them. Germline-derived CDR1 and CDR2 are LNHDA and SQIVND (reference sequence). There are 15 residues in the CDR3. CDR3 sequence: CASSLRPYSHTEAFF. The CDR3 nucleotides read TGTGCCAGTAGTCTCCGCCCCTACTCCCACACTGAAGCTTTCTTT.

The chain joins TRBV6-2 or TRBV6-3 to TRBJ2-1, with D possibly matching TRBD2 (6 bases). Deletions cut 5 bases from V and 6 bases from J, with 17 bases between. There are 15 residues in the CDR3. Germline V gene data show CDR1 as MNHEY and CDR2 as SVGEGT. The CDR3 here is CASSRLANTGNEQFF. In DNA form, the CDR3 reads TGTGCCAGCAGTCGGCTAGCGAACACGGGCAATGAGCAGTTCTTC.

The CDR3 here is CAEGADSYEQYF. CDR3 DNA: TGTGCCGAAGGGGCGGACTCCTACGAGCAGTACTTC. The chain couples TRBV2 to TRBJ2-7; a weak D match, TRBD1 (5 bases). The V end lost 11 bases, the J end lost 0 bases, and 11 bases lay between the germline ends. The V gene's germline CDR1 is SNHLY and CDR2 FYNNEI. The CDR3 loop spans 12 amino acids.

The chain employs TRBV10-3 and TRBJ1-1, with 9 bases that match TRBD1. The CDR3 totals 17 residues. In germline, CDR1 is ENHRY, CDR2 SYGVKD. Trimming at V came to 2 bases and at J to 1 base, leaving 8 bases not matched to a gene. The CDR3 DNA reads TGTGCCATCAGTGAGATCACAGGGGGCGGCGGGAACACTGAAGCTTTCTTT. Residues: CAISEITGGGGNTEAFF.

This chain uses TRBV4-1 with TRBJ2-7; 9 bases are a match to TRBD1. Trimming removed 1 base from V and 5 bases from J; junction bases left unmatched: 6. CDR1 is MGHRA, CDR2 YSYEKL, per germline. The CDR3 has 15 residues. The CDR3 loop is CASSQGQGGLDEQYF. The CDR3 DNA reads as TGCGCCAGCAGCCAAGGACAGGGGGGACTCGACGAGCAGTACTTC.

This clone was observed a single time. The chain combines TRBV11-2 with TRBJ1-5; D might be TRBD1 (5 bases). The CDR3 consists of 15 residues. Germline V lookup: CDR1 SGHAT, CDR2 FQNNGV. V was clipped by 0 bases and J by 3 bases, with 9 bases between them. The CDR3: CASSLEMGPNQPQHF. The DNA of the CDR3 is TGTGCCAGCAGCTTAGAGATGGGGCCCAATCAGCCCCAGCATTTT.

The chain employs TRBV4-1 and TRBJ2-1; TRBD1 matches at 7 bases. This CDR3 has 14 amino acids. Germline-derived CDR1 and CDR2 are MGHRA and YSYEKL. V lost 7 bases to trimming and J lost 0 bases; unmatched junction nucleotides: 3. The CDR3 sequence: CASTTGLSYNEQFF. CDR3 sequence (DNA): TGCGCCAGCACGACAGGGCTCTCCTACAATGAGCAGTTCTTC.

This clone was detected only a few times. This chain joins TRBV7-8 and TRBJ2-7; the D gene is possibly TRBD2 (6 bases). V was shortened by 1 base and J by 3 bases, with 13 bases between the two germline ends. The CDR3 length is 15 residues. CDR1 is SGHVS, CDR2 FQNEAQ, per germline. The CDR3 nucleotides read TGTGCCAGCAGCTTAGGGGGGGACGGTGACTACGAGCAGTACTTC. Translated: CASSLGGDGDYEQYF.

The V call is TRBV10-3, the J call TRBJ1-3, with TRBD1 matching over 8 bases. Germline V gives CDR1 ENHRY, CDR2 SYGVKD. J gave up 4 bases and V 0 bases, and 2 bases lay outside the gene matches. This CDR3 is 15 amino acids long. The CDR3 here is CAISESRTGGNTIYF. The DNA of the CDR3 is TGTGCCATCAGTGAGTCGAGGACAGGGGGAAACACCATATATTTT.

This chain connects TRBV7-9 to TRBJ1-4; 8 bases are shared with TRBD1. The CDR3 is made up of 14 amino acids. From germline, CDR1 is SEHNR and CDR2 FQNEAQ (reference sequence). Trimming removed 2 bases from V and 10 bases from J; junction bases left unmatched: 6. The CDR3 sequence: CASSLSAGGGKLFF. CDR3 nucleotide sequence: TGTGCCAGCAGCTTATCAGCAGGGGGCGGAAAACTGTTTTTT.

This clone was recorded a few times. V and J are TRBV11-2 and TRBJ2-1; TRBD2 matches at 7 bases. This CDR3 contains 17 residues. CDR1 and CDR2 (germline): SGHAT, FQNNGV. V lost 4 bases, J lost 5 bases, and 14 bases stayed unmatched. CDR3 sequence: CASSSPEAGVVDNEQFF. The CDR3 DNA reads TGTGCCAGCAGCTCGCCCGAGGCGGGAGTGGTGGACAATGAGCAGTTCTTC. The full variable domain, with the rest looked up from reference TRBV11-2 and TRBJ2-1, is EAGVAQSPRYKIIEKRQSVAFWCNPISGHATLYWYQQILGQGPKLLIQFQNNGVVDDSQLPKDRFSAERLKGVDSTLKIQPAKLEDSAVYLCASSSPEAGVVDNEQFFGPGTRLTVL.

This rearrangement joins TRBV11-2 to TRBJ1-1; weak D call: TRBD1 (6 bases). This CDR3 comprises 15 residues. From germline, CDR1 is SGHAT and CDR2 FQNNGV. V was clipped by 5 bases and J by 0 bases, with 13 bases between them. CDR3 in amino acids: CASSPRQALNTEAFF. In DNA form, the CDR3 reads TGTGCCAGCAGCCCTAGACAGGCCTTGAACACTGAAGCTTTCTTT. Together with reference TRBV11-2 and TRBJ1-1, the CDR3 gives the full variable domain: EAGVAQSPRYKIIEKRQSVAFWCNPISGHATLYWYQQILGQGPKLLIQFQNNGVVDDSQLPKDRFSAERLKGVDSTLKIQPAKLEDSAVYLCASSPRQALNTEAFFGQGTRLTVV.

The chain has TRBV12-3 or TRBV12-4 and TRBJ1-1; D gene ambiguous. V lost 7 bases and J 5 bases, leaving 11 bases between the germline ends. The CDR3 contains 12 residues. The CDR3 region is CASNDGWTEAFF. As DNA, the CDR3 is TGTGCCAGCAACGACGGGTGGACTGAAGCTTTCTTT.

The chain uses TRBV5-4 and TRBJ1-1; TRBD1 matches 8 bases. The CDR3 has 17 residues. The germline V gene has CDR1 SGHNT and CDR2 YYREEE (reference sequence). Germline trimming cut 0 bases from V and 3 bases from J; bases unmatched to any gene: 10. This CDR3 reads CASSLAGARGPDTEAFF. CDR3 DNA: TGTGCCAGCAGCTTGGCGGGAGCCAGGGGGCCTGACACTGAAGCTTTCTTT.

Only a few counts were recorded for this clone. This CDR3 is CASSARDRGYEQYF. DNA of the CDR3: TGCGCCAGCAGCGCCAGGGACAGGGGATACGAGCAGTACTTC. V usage is TRBV5-1 and J usage is TRBJ2-7, with 10 nucleotides matching TRBD1. Germline trimming cut 4 bases from V and 4 bases from J; bases unmatched to any gene: 5. CDR3 length: 14 residues. Germline CDR1 is SGHRS and CDR2 is YFSETQ.

V gene TRBV28 combines with J gene TRBJ2-1, with D possibly being TRBD1 (6 bases). Trimming stripped 6 bases from V and 9 bases from J, with 15 bases between. Germline V gene lookup returns CDR1 MDHEN and CDR2 SYDVKM. The CDR3 consists of 13 residues. CDR3 residues: CASRETGTFEQFF. CDR3 coding DNA: TGTGCCAGCAGAGAAACAGGGACCTTTGAGCAGTTCTTC.

The CDR3 loop is CASSEPGQVETEAFF. Here the CDR3 DNA reads TGTGCCAGCAGTGAACCCGGACAGGTGGAAACTGAAGCTTTCTTT. This chain joins TRBV6-1 and TRBJ1-1, with 7 bases lining up with TRBD1. V gave up 2 bases and J gave up 5 bases; unmatched junction bases: 8. The germline gives CDR1 MNHNS, CDR2 SASEGT. CDR3 length equals 15 residues.